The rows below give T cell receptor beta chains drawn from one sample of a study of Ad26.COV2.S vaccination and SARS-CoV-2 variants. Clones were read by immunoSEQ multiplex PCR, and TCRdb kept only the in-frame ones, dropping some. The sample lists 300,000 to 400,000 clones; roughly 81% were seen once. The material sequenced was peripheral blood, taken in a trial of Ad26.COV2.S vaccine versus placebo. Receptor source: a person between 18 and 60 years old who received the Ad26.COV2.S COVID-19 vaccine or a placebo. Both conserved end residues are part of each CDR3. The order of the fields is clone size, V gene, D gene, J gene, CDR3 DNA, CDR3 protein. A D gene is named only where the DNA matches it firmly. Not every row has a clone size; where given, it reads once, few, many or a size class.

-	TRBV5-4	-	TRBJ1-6	TGTGCCAGCAGCTACCCCCCGGGGGAAGATAATTCACCCCTCCACTTT	CASSYPPGEDNSPLHF
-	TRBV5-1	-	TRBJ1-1	TGCGCCAGCAGCTCGTACGAGGGTGGGACTGAAGCTTTCTTT	CASSSYEGGTEAFF
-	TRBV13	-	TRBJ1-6	TGTGCCAGCAGCTTCGGACTTCCCGACTCCTATAATTCACCCCTCCACTTT	CASSFGLPDSYNSPLHF
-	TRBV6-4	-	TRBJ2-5	TGTGCCAGCAGTGGAGGGGTGAGGGGGACCCAGTACTTC	CASSGGVRGTQYF
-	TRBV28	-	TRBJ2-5	TGTGCCAGCAGTTCGCCATTACAGGGAGAGACCCAGTACTTC	CASSSPLQGETQYF
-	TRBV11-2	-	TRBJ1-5	TGTGCCAGCAGCTTTGGCGACAATCAGCCCCAGCATTTT	CASSFGDNQPQHF
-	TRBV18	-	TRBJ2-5	TGTGCCAGCTCACCAAGGGCCCAAGAGACCCAGTACTTC	CASSPRAQETQYF
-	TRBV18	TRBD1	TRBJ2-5	TGTGCCAGCTCACCAACAATGGGCTGGACAGGGCCTTTAAAAGAGACCCAGTACTTC	CASSPTMGWTGPLKETQYF
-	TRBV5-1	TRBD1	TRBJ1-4	TGCGCCAGCAGCCCGGACCCGAGGGACAGGTTGTTTTTT	CASSPDPRDRLFF
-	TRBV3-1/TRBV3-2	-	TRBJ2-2	TGTGCCACGACAAAAAAACGACAGGGACTTGGGCCATACACCGGGGAGCTGTTTTTT	CATTKKRQGLGPYTGELFF
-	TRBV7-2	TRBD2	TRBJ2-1	TGTGCCAGCAGCTTAGAGAGCTTCAGAGCCTGGGCGGGGGGAAATGAGCAGTTCTTC	CASSLESFRAWAGGNEQFF
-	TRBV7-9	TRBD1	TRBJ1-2	TGTGCCAGCAGCACTAACCGGGACAGGGGGCGAATAGGCTACACCTTC	CASSTNRDRGRIGYTF
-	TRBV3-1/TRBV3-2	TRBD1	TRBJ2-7	TGTGCCAGCAGCCTTCACGGACAGGGGGCAAGGGAGCAGTACTTC	CASSLHGQGAREQYF
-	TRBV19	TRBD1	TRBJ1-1	TGTGCCAGTATTACAGGGGAGTACACTGAAGCTTTCTTT	CASITGEYTEAFF
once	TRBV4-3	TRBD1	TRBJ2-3	TGCGCCAGCAGCCAATATGGTGGGACAGGGGGTGTAGATACGCAGTATTTT	CASSQYGGTGGVDTQYF
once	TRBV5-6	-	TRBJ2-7	TGTGCCAGCGGACCTCTACCTCCCTACGAGCAGTACTTC	CASGPLPPYEQYF
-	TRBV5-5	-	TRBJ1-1	TGTGCCAGCTCGATTTGGGGGGCCGTTGAAGCTTTCTTT	CASSIWGAVEAFF
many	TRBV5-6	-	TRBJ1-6	TGTGCCAGCAGCTTACGACAGACCGGCAACAATAATTCACCCCTCCACTTT	CASSLRQTGNNNSPLHF
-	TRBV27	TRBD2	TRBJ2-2	TGTGCCAGCAGTTTTTTCCCGGGACTAGCGGGGAACACCGGGGAGCTGTTTTTT	CASSFFPGLAGNTGELFF
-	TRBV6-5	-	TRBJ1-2	TGTGCCAGCACCCTAACAGGAGCCTATGGCTACACCTTC	CASTLTGAYGYTF
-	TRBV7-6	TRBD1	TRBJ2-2	TGTGCCAGCAGCTTAGGAACAGGGGGCAACACCGGGGAGCTGTTTTTT	CASSLGTGGNTGELFF
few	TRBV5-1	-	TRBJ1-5	TGCGCCAGAAATCAGCCCCAGCATTTT	CARNQPQHF
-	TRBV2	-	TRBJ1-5	TGTGCCAGCAGTGATGGAGGTAGAAATAGCAATCAGCCCCAGCATTTT	CASSDGGRNSNQPQHF
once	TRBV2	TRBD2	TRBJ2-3	TGTGCCAGCAGTGGACTAGCGGGGGGGATCAGTAGCACAGATACGCAGTATTTT	CASSGLAGGISSTDTQYF
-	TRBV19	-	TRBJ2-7	TGTGCCAGTAGCACTCGGGACAACTACGAGCAGTACTTC	CASSTRDNYEQYF
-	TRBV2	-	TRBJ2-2	TGTGCCAGCAGCCGACGGGCCAGGGCCGGCACCGGGGAGCTGTTTTTT	CASSRRARAGTGELFF
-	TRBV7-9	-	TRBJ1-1	TGTGCCAGCAGCCGAGTACTCAGGGAGGGCACTGAAGCTTTCTTT	CASSRVLREGTEAFF
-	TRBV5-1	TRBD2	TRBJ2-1	TGCGCCAGCAGCTTCGGACTAGCGGGGTCCAATGAGCAGTTCTTC	CASSFGLAGSNEQFF
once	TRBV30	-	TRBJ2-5	TGTGCCTCGGCCTCTGGAGAGACCCAGTACTTC	CASASGETQYF
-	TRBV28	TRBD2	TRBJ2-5	TGTGCCAGCACCCGGGGGGGCTCGGAGACCCAGTACTTC	CASTRGGSETQYF